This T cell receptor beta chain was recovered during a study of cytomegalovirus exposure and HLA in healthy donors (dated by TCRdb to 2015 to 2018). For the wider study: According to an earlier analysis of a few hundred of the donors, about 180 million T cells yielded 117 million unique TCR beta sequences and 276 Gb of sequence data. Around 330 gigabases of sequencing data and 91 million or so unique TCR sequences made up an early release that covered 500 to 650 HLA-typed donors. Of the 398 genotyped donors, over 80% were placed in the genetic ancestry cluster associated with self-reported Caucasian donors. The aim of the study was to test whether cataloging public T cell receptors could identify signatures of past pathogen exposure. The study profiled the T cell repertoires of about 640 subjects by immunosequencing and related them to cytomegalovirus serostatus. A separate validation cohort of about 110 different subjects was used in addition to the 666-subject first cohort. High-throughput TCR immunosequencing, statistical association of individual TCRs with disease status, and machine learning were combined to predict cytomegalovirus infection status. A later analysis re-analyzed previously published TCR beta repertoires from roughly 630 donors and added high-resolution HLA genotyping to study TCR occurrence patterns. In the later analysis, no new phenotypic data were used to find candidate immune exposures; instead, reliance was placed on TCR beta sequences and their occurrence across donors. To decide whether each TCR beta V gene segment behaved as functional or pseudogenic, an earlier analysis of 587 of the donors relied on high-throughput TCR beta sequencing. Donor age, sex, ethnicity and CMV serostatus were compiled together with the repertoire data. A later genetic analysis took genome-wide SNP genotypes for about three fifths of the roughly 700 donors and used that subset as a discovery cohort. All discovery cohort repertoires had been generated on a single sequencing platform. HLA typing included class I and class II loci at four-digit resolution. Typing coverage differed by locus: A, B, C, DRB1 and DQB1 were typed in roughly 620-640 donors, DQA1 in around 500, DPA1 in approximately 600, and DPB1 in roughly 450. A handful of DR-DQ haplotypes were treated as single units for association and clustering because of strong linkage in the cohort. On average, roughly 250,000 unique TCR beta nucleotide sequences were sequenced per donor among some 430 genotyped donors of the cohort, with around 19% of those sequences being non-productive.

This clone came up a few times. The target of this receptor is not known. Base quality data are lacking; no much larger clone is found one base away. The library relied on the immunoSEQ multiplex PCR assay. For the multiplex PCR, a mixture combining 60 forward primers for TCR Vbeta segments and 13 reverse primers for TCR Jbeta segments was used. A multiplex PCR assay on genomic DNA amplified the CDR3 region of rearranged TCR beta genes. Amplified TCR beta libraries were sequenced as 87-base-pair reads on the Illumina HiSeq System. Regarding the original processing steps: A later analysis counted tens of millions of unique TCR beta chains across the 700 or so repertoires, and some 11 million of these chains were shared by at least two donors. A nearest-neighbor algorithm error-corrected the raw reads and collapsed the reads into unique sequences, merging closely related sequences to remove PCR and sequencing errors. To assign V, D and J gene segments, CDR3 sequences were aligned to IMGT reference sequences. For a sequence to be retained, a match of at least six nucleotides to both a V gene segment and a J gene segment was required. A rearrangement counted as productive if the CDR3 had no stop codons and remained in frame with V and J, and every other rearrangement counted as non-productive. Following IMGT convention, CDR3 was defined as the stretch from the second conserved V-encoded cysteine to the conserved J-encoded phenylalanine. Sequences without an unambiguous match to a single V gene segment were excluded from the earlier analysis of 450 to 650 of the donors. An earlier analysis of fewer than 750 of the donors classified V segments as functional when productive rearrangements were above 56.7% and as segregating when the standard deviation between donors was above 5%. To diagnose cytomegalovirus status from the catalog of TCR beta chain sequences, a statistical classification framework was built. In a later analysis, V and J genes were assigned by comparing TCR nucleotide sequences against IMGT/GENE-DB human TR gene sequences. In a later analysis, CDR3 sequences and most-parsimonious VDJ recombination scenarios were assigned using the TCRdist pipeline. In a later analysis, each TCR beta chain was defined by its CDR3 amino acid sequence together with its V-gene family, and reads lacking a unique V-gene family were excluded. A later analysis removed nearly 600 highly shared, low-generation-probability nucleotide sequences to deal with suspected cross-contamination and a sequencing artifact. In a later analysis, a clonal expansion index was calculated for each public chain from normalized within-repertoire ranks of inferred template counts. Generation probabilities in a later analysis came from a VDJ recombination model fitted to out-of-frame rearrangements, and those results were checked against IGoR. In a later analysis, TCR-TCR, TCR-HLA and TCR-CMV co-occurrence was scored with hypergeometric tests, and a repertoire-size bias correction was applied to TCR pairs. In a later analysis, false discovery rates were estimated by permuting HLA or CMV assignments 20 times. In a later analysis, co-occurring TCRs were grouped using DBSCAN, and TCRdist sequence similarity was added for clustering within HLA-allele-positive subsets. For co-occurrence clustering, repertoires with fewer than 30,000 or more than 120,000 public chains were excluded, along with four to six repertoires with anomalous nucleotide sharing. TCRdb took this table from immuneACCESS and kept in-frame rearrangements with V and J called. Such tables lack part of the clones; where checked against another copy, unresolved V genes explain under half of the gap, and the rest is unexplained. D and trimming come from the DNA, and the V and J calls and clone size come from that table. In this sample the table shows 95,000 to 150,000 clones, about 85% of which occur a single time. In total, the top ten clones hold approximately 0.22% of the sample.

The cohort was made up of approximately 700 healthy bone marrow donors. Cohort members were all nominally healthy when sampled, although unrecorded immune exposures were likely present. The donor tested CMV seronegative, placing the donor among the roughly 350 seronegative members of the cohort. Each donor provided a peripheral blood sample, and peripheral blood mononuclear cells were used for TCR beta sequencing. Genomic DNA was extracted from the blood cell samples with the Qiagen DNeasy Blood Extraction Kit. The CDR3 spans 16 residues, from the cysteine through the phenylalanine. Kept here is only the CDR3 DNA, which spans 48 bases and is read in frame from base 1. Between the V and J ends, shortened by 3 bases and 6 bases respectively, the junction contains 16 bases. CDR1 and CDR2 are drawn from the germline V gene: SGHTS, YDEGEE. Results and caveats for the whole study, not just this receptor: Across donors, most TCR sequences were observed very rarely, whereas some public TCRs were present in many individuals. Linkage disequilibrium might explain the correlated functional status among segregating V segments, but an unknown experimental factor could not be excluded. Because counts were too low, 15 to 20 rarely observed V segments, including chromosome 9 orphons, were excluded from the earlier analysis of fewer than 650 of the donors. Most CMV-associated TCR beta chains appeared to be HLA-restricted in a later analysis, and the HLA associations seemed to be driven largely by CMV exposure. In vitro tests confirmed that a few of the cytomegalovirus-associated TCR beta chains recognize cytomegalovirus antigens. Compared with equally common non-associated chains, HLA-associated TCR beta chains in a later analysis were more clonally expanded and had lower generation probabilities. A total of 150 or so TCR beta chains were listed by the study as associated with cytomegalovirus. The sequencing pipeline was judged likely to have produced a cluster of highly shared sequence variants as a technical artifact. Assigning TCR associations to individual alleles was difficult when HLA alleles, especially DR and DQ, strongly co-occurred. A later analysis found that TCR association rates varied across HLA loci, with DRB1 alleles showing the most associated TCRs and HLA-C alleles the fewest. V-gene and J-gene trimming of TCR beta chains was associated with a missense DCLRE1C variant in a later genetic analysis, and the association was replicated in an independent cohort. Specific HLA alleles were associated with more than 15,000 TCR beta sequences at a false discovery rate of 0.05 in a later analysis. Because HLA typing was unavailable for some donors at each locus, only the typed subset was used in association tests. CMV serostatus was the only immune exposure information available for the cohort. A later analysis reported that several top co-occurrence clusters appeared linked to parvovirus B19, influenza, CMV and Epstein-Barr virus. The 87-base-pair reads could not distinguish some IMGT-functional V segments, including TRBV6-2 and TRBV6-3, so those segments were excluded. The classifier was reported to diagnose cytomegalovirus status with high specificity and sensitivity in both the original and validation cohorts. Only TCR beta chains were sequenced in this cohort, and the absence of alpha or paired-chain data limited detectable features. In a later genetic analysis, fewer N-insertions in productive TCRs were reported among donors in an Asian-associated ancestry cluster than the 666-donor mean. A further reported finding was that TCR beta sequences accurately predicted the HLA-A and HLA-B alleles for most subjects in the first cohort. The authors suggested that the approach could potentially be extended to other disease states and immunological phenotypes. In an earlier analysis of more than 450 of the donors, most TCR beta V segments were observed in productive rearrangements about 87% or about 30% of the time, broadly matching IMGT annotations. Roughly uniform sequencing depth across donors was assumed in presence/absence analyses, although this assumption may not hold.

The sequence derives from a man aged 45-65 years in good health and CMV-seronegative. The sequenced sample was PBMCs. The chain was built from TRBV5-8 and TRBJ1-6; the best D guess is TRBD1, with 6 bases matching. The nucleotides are TGTGCCAGCAGCTCCTCACCGCGGACAGCTAATTCACCCCTCCACTTT. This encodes CASSSSPRTANSPLHF.